The rows below give T cell receptor beta chains drawn from one sample of a study of T cells in Graves' hyperthyroidism and ophthalmopathy. TCRdb reanalysed the multiplex PCR reads using MiXCR and keeps one entry per CDR3 protein. Here the sample spans about 610,000 distinct CDR3 sequences, about half being singletons. Sequences were obtained from peripheral blood or thyroid tissue (not recorded which). These receptors all stem from a woman between 18 and 29 years old with Graves' hyperthyroidism. Both conserved end residues are part of each CDR3. The D gene is left open where the match is weak. Rows may omit the clone size; those that give it use once, few, many or a size class.

j_gene | abundance | v_gene | d_gene | CDR3nt | CDR3aa
TRBJ2-7 | once | TRBV20-1 | TRBD2 | TGCAGTGCCCCCCGTCCAGCGGGAGGGGGCGAGCAGTACTTC | CSAPRPAGGGEQYF
TRBJ2-1 | few | TRBV20-1 | TRBD1 | TGCAGTGCGCAATCCCGGGACAGATCCTACAATGAGCAGTTCTTC | CSAQSRDRSYNEQFF
TRBJ1-5 | many | TRBV20-1 | TRBD1 | TGCAGTGCCCGTGGACAGGGGGGCTTACTCAATCAGCCCCAGCATTTT | CSARGQGGLLNQPQHF
TRBJ1-2 | many | TRBV11-3 | - | TGTGCCAGCAGCTCCTTAAAACAGGGAGGAGGTAATGGCTACACCTTC | CASSSLKQGGGNGYTF
TRBJ2-7 | many | TRBV20-1 | TRBD1 | TGCAGTGCGATACACGGGCGGGACAGGGTCTACGAGCAGTACTTC | CSAIHGRDRVYEQYF
TRBJ2-7 | - | TRBV12-3/TRBV12-4 | TRBD2 | TGTGCCAGCAGCCGACTAGCGGGAGGCAACGAGCAGTACTTC | CASSRLAGGNEQYF
TRBJ1-1 | - | TRBV9 | - | TGTGCCAGCAGCCTCAAGGGGGGAAAGAACACTGAAGCTTTCTTT | CASSLKGGKNTEAFF
TRBJ2-2 | many | TRBV6-5 | TRBD1 | TGTGCCAGCAAAATAGGGACAGGACTCACCGGGGAGCTGTTTTTT | CASKIGTGLTGELFF
TRBJ1-2 | many | TRBV9 | TRBD1 | TGTGCCAGCAGCGAGGGGGACAGGCATGGCTACACCTTC | CASSEGDRHGYTF
TRBJ2-7 | - | TRBV7-8 | TRBD1 | TGTGCCAGCAGCTTAGACCCGGACAGGGGCTACGAGCAGTACTTC | CASSLDPDRGYEQYF
TRBJ1-4 | - | TRBV5-1 | - | TGCGCCAGCAGCCGGGAGGCTAATGAAAAACTGTTTTTT | CASSREANEKLFF
TRBJ1-5 | many | TRBV2 | - | TGTGCCAGCACGGTTCAGGGCCAGCCCCAGCATTTT | CASTVQGQPQHF
TRBJ1-1 | many | TRBV27 | - | TGTGCCAGCAGTCTACCGGGAAGCAGGCACACTGAAGCTTTCTTT | CASSLPGSRHTEAFF
TRBJ1-1 | many | TRBV7-3 | TRBD1 | TGTGCCAGCAGCTTAAGACAGGGGTGGGCAGCTTTCTTT | CASSLRQGWAAFF
TRBJ1-2 | - | TRBV7-9 | - | TGTGCCGGAGAGGCGGGGGGCGACTATGGCTACACCTTC | CAGEAGGDYGYTF
TRBJ2-7 | once | TRBV2 | TRBD2 | TGTGCCAGCAGTGAACGGAGGGCATTAGGACTAGCGGGAATCTACAATGAGCAGTACTTC | CASSERRALGLAGIYNEQYF
TRBJ1-5 | many | TRBV2 | TRBD1 | TGTGCCAGCAGGGAAGGACAGGCGAATCAGCCCCAGCATTTT | CASREGQANQPQHF
TRBJ1-5 | - | TRBV29-1 | - | TGCAGCGTTGTTTCCGGGGACGGCAATCAGCATTTT | CSVVSGDGNQHF
TRBJ2-5 | - | TRBV7-8 | TRBD1 | TGTGCCAGCAGCTTTCGGGGACAGGGGGCGGTCCAGGGGACCCAGTACTTC | CASSFRGQGAVQGTQYF
TRBJ2-5 | many | TRBV7-9 | - | TGTGCCAGCAGCTTAGCGCTGGGAGCGGGCCCATCGGAGACCCAGTACTTC | CASSLALGAGPSETQYF
TRBJ2-6 | many | TRBV7-9 | - | TGTGCCAGCAGCTCTGACCCCTTCTGGGCCAACGTCCTGACTTTC | CASSSDPFWANVLTF
TRBJ2-1 | few | TRBV7-3 | - | TGTGCCAGCAGCTTGAACGCCGGTGAGCAGTTCTTC | CASSLNAGEQFF
TRBJ1-1 | - | TRBV10-3 | TRBD1 | TGTGCCATCAGTGCTTCCGGGACAGGGATCACTGAAGCTTTCTTT | CAISASGTGITEAFF
TRBJ2-2 | - | TRBV12-3/TRBV12-4 | - | TGTGCCAGCAGTAGGCCGGGGGAGCTGTTTTTT | CASSRPGELFF
TRBJ1-2 | - | TRBV29-1 | - | TGCAGCTTGGGAAGGGAGGGCTATGGCTACACCTTC | CSLGREGYGYTF
TRBJ2-3 | - | TRBV20-1 | TRBD1 | TGCAGTGCTAGAGATAAGGGGACAGCTGTGACAGATACGCAGTATTTT | CSARDKGTAVTDTQYF
TRBJ1-1 | few | TRBV20-1 | - | TGCAGTGCTAGAGGTGCAGGACACTCGAACGGTGAAGCTTTCTTT | CSARGAGHSNGEAFF